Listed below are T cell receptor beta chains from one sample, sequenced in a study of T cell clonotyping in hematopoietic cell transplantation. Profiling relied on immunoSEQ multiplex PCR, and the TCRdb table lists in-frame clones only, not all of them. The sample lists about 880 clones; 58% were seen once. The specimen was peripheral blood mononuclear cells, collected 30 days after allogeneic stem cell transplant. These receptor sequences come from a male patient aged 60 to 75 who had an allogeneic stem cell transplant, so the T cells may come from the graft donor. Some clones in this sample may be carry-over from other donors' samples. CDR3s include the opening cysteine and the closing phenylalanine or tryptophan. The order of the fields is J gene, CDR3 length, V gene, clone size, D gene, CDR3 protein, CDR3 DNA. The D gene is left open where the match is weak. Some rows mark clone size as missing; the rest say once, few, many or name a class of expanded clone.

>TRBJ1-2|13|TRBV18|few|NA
CASSPGPIYGYTF
TGTGCCAGCTCACCGGGACCGATCTATGGCTACACCTTC
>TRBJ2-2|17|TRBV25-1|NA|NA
CASSELIGGAGTGELFF
TGTGCCAGCAGTGAATTAATTGGGGGCGCGGGCACCGGGGAGCTGTTTTTT
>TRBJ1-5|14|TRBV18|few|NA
CASSPRVGDQPQHF
TGTGCCAGCTCACCCAGGGTTGGCGATCAGCCCCAGCATTTT
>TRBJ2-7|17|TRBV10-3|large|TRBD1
CAISESQPRQGLYEQYF
TGTGCCATCAGTGAGTCGCAACCCAGACAGGGGCTCTACGAGCAGTACTTC
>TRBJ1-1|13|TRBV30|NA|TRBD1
CAWEQGFWAEAFF
TGTGCCTGGGAACAGGGGTTCTGGGCTGAAGCTTTCTTT
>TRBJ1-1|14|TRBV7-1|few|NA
CASSLASWGTEAFF
TGTGCCAGCAGCTTAGCGAGCTGGGGGACTGAAGCTTTCTTT
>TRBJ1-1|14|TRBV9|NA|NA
CASSVGPGSTEAFF
TGTGCCAGCAGCGTAGGGCCAGGGAGCACTGAAGCTTTCTTT
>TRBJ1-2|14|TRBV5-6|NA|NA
CASSLRAVVYGYTF
TGTGCCAGCAGCTTACGGGCAGTCGTCTATGGCTACACCTTC
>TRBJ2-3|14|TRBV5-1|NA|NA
CASSLLAITDTQYF
TGCGCCAGCAGCTTGCTCGCCATCACAGATACGCAGTATTTT
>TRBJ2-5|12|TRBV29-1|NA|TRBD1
CSVGQGIETQYF
TGCAGCGTGGGACAGGGAATAGAGACCCAGTACTTC
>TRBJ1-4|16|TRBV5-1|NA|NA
CASSSLGGHTNEKLFF
TGCGCCAGCAGCTCCCTAGGTGGTCACACTAATGAAAAACTGTTTTTT
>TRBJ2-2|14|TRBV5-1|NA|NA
CASSLVRNTGELFF
TGCGCCAGCAGCTTGGTCAGGAACACCGGGGAGCTGTTTTTT
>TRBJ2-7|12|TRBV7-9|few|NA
CASSSRAYEQYF
TGTGCCAGCAGCTCCCGGGCCTACGAGCAGTACTTC
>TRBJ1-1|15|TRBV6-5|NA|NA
CVSSPPDGMNTEAFF
TGTGTCAGCAGTCCCCCGGACGGAATGAACACTGAAGCTTTCTTT
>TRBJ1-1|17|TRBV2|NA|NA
CASSELGAAVMNTEAFF
TGTGCCAGCAGTGAATTGGGGGCCGCGGTCATGAACACTGAAGCTTTCTTT
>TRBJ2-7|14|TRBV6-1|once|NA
CASSEGPGTYEQYF
TGTGCCAGCAGTGAGGGGCCAGGGACCTACGAGCAGTACTTC
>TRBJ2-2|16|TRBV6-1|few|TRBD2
CASSEVAGAPAGELFF
TGTGCCAGCAGTGAGGTAGCGGGGGCCCCCGCCGGGGAGCTGTTTTTT
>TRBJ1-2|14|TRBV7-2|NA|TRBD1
CASSLAGQGGGYTF
TGTGCCAGCAGCTTAGCGGGACAGGGTGGAGGCTACACCTTC
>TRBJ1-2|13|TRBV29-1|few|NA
CSVRGVVDYGYTF
TGCAGCGTTCGAGGGGTAGTCGACTATGGCTACACCTTC
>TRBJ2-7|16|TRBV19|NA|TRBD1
CASSSIVTGDLYEQYF
TGTGCCAGTAGTAGTATCGTGACAGGGGATCTCTACGAGCAGTACTTC
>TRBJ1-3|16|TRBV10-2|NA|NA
CASSEWWGGSGNTIYF
TGCGCCAGCAGTGAGTGGTGGGGGGGCTCTGGAAACACCATATATTTT
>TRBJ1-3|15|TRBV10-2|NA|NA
CASSEQGGAGNTIYF
TGCGCCAGCAGTGAGCAGGGTGGGGCTGGAAACACCATATATTTT
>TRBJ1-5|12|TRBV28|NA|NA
CASSPTPRGQHF
TGTGCCAGCAGTCCCACCCCTAGGGGACAGCATTTT
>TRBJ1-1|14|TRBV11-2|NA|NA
CASSLASWGTEAFF
TGTGCCAGCAGCTTAGCGAGCTGGGGGACTGAAGCTTTCTTT
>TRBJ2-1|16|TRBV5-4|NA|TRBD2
CASSQPPSGGANEQFF
TGTGCCAGCAGCCAGCCTCCTAGCGGGGGGGCAAATGAGCAGTTCTTC
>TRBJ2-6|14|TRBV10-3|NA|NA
CAISESSGANVLTF
TGTGCCATCAGTGAGTCCTCTGGGGCCAACGTCCTGACTTTC
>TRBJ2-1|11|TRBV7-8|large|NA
CASAFRDEQFF
TGTGCCAGCGCCTTCAGGGATGAGCAGTTCTTC
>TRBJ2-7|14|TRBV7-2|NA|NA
CASSLNRETYEQYF
TGTGCCAGCAGCTTAAACAGGGAAACCTACGAGCAGTACTTC
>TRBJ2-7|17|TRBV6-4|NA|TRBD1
CASSEPGTGRDSYEQYF
TGTGCCAGCAGTGAACCGGGGACAGGGAGGGACTCCTACGAGCAGTACTTC
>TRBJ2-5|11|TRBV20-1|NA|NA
CSAPNPETQYF
TGCAGTGCTCCAAATCCGGAGACCCAGTACTTC
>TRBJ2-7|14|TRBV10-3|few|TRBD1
CAIRGDRGSDEQYF
TGTGCCATCAGGGGGGACAGGGGAAGTGACGAGCAGTACTTC
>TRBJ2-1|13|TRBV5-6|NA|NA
CASSFMNNNEQFF
TGTGCCAGCAGCTTCATGAACAACAATGAGCAGTTCTTC
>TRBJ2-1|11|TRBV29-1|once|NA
CSGAGGNEQFF
TGCAGCGGTGCCGGGGGCAATGAGCAGTTCTTC
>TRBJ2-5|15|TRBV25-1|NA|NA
CASSEFMGDQETQYF
TGTGCCAGCAGTGAATTTATGGGGGACCAAGAGACCCAGTACTTC
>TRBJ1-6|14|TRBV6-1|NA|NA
CASRVDPGMSPLHF
TGTGCCAGCAGGGTGGACCCAGGGATGTCACCCCTCCACTTT
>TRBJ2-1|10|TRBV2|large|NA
CASSRGEQFF
TGTGCCAGCTCCCGCGGGGAGCAGTTCTTC
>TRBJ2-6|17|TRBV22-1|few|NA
CPGRKPREQSRANVLTF
TGTCCTGGGAGGAAGCCGCGCGAACAAAGTCGGGCCAACGTCCTGACTTTC
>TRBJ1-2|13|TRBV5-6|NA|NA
CASSLNAYYGYTF
TGTGCCAGCAGCTTGAACGCCTACTATGGCTACACCTTC
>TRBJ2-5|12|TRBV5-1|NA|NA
CASSLTQSPQYF
TGCGCCAGCAGCTTGACCCAGTCGCCCCAGTACTTC
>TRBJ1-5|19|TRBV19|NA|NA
CASSPQTEIIPYSNQPQHF
TGTGCCAGTAGTCCACAGACAGAGATTATCCCTTATAGCAATCAGCCCCAGCATTTT
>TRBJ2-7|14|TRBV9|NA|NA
CASSVEDGAYEQYF
TGTGCCAGCAGCGTAGAGGACGGAGCCTACGAGCAGTACTTC
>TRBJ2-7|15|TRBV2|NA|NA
CASSGSGDTPYEQYF
TGTGCCAGCAGCGGTAGTGGGGACACTCCCTACGAGCAGTACTTC
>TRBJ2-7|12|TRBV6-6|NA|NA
CASTGSPYEQYF
TGTGCCAGCACGGGCAGTCCCTACGAGCAGTACTTC
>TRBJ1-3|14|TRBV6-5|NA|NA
CASSYPNPRNTIYF
TGTGCCAGCAGTTATCCGAACCCAAGAAACACCATATATTTT
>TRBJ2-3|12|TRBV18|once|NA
CASSLSTDTQYF
TGTGCCAGCTCACTTAGCACAGATACGCAGTATTTT
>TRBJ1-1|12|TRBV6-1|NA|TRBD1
CASSGQGAEAFF
TGTGCCAGCAGTGGGCAGGGGGCCGAAGCTTTCTTT
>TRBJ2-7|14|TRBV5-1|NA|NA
CASSLGGRGNEQYF
TGCGCCAGCAGCTTGGGTGGCAGGGGTAACGAGCAGTACTTC
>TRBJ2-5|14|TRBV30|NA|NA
CAWRGRGRYETQYF
TGTGCCTGGAGAGGGAGGGGGCGGTATGAGACCCAGTACTTC
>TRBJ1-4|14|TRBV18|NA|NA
CASSPSQQNEKLFF
TGTGCCAGCTCACCATCGCAGCAAAATGAAAAACTGTTTTTT
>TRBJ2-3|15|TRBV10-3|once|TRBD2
CAISELAGGTNTQYF
TGTGCCATCAGTGAATTAGCGGGGGGGACGAATACGCAGTATTTT
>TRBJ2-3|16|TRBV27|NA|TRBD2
CASSSHRLAGTDTQYF
TGTGCCAGCAGTTCCCACAGACTAGCTGGCACAGATACGCAGTATTTT
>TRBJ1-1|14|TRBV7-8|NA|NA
CASSLWTANTEAFF
TGTGCCAGCAGCTTGTGGACGGCGAACACTGAAGCTTTCTTT
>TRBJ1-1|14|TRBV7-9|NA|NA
CASSPGRMNTEAFF
TGTGCCAGCAGCCCGGGACGGATGAACACTGAAGCTTTCTTT